This TCR beta chain emerged from a study of HIV-infected children after antiretroviral therapy interruption (dated by TCRdb to about 2019). Background for the entire study: Eight children, all with CD4+ count above 500 and viral load below 50 copies/ml, were included, of whom four were on planned treatment interruption and four were on continuous treatment. A median age of approximately 10 years was recorded in the interruption group, and a median age of 8 years was recorded in the continuous treatment group. Exposure to EBV and CMV had been recorded for most participating children. For the interruption arm, samples were taken at week 0, at week 12, at the end of interruption (week 24 or 48), and roughly 3 years after the study ended. In the continuous-treatment arm, samples from corresponding weeks 0, 48 and 150 were analyzed. TCR repertoires were compared between children on planned treatment interruption and children on continuous antiretroviral treatment, alongside thymic output measurements.

Here is what the overall study found, with its caveats: The low number of patients is regarded as a limitation, and the data should be interpreted with caution. The naive CD4+ Gini coefficient rose by the end of treatment interruption, suggesting clonal expansion, and returned to baseline by 3 years. In the naive CD4+ repertoires of PTI patients, CDR3 sharing between time points dropped after the start of interruption, while many sequences were shared between the end of interruption and 3 years later. The sorted CD45RA+ naive cells might contain minor non-naive CD45RA+ populations, such as EMRA or stem memory cells.

At least ten counts were recorded for this clonotype. Its cognate antigen has yet to be identified. No clone much larger than this one lies a single base away; base qualities are absent. The treatment or condition tag for this specimen amounts to: PENTA 11 planned treatment interruption arm or continuous ART arm. Children from the United Kingdom aged 2 to 15 years who had been given at least three-drug ART for at least 24 weeks were enrolled as participants. Cryopreserved PBMCs with at least 5 million viable cells were required; a handful of candidate patients were excluded for low viable PBMC yield. Using a FACSAria III cell sorter, naive CD4+ CD45RA+ CD45RO- T cells were FACS-sorted out of thawed PBMCs. The sorted cells were fixed, and RNA was then extracted with the RNeasy FFPE kit and afterward with the RNeasy Micro kit. The CDR3 covers 12 residues, taking in both the cysteine and the phenylalanine. Only the CDR3 DNA is retained, 36 bases long and in frame from the first base. V was cut back by 4 bases and J by 7 bases, leaving a gap of 10 bases between them. Based on the germline V gene, the CDR1 and CDR2 sequences are SQVTM and ANQGSEA.

Libraries were made using 3' RACE. To correct PCR amplification bias, TCR libraries were generated from RNA with a 3' RACE protocol that used unique molecular identifiers. Amplicon libraries were pooled in groups of up to about 12 and sequenced on an Illumina MiSeq using v2 2x250 paired-end chemistry. Processing in the source paper ran as follows. Reads were processed with Decombinator to assign V and J genes and CDR3, with barcode-based error and PCR bias correction. Before the Gini coefficient was calculated with the R ineq package, repertoires were subsampled to the same depth. CDR3 similarity was assessed with GLIPH, Hamming distance and a shared triplet metric. The public reads were run again by TCRdb, first through fastp at Q25 and then through MiXCR, and only productive beta chains were kept. Rows with a matching CDR3 protein are joined into one entry that keeps the most common DNA and genes. For this entry, the V and J calls and clone size follow TCRdb and not the study's own pipeline. This sample comprises about 89,000 distinct CDR3 sequences, 5.5% to 8.5% of them detected only once. About 1.1% of the sample goes to the ten largest clones.

The receptor comes from a pool of human donors with HIV. The receptor chain draws on TRBV29-1 and TRBJ2-2; TRBD1 might be the D gene, on 5 matching bases. Specimen: CD45RA+ CD4+ T cells from PBMCs, pooled from several time points, collected from a donor given antiretroviral therapy, either interrupted or continuous. Reading the label with the study, this specimen's cell subset or site is: naive CD4+ CD45RA+ CD45RO- T cells. This receptor carries the CDR3 CSVARVGGELFF. The DNA sequence is TGCAGCGTTGCCAGGGTGGGCGGGGAGCTGTTTTTT.